Presented here are 15 T cell receptor beta chains from one specimen sequenced in a study of cytomegalovirus exposure and HLA in healthy donors. Measured with immunoSEQ multiplex PCR; TCRdb has only the in-frame clones, and not every one. Seen here are about 88,000 clones, roughly 84% observed once, and the top ten hold 9.5% to 13%. Sequenced material: PBMCs. These receptors all stem from a woman aged 18 to 35 in good health and CMV-seropositive.

The V gene is TRBV5-8, the J gene TRBJ2-3; D may be TRBD2 (5 bases). Germline V gene lookup returns CDR1 SGHTS and CDR2 YDEGEE. Trimming cost V 0 bases and J 4 bases, with 9 bases left between them. The CDR3 spans 14 residues. In DNA, the CDR3 is TGTGCCAGCAGCTTGGGGTCCGGGGCAGATACGCAGTATTTT. Translating gives CASSLGSGADTQYF.

The chain carries TRBV13 and TRBJ1-2; 7 bases line up with TRBD1. Trimming at V came to 5 bases and at J to 8 bases, leaving 5 bases not matched to a gene. There are 12 residues in the CDR3. The germline CDR1 and CDR2 sequences are PRHDT and FYEKMQ (reference sequence). CDR3 sequence (DNA): TGTGCCAGCAGCCGGACAGGAGAGGGCTACACCTTC. Its translation: CASSRTGEGYTF.

The rearrangement links TRBV23-1 to TRBJ1-4; weak D call: TRBD1 (6 bases). TRBV23-1 is an open reading frame, and its role is uncertain. V was pared by 9 bases and J by 5 bases, with 19 bases between. This CDR3 spans 15 amino acids. The DNA for the CDR3 is TGCGCCAGTCCCGCTTCAGGGAGGGGGAATGAAAAACTGTTTTTT. Its protein is CASPASGRGNEKLFF.

V and J are TRBV7-8 and TRBJ2-4; D might be TRBD1 (6 bases). The germline V and J ends were trimmed by 7 bases and 1 base, with 23 bases remaining between them. There are 18 residues in the CDR3. Germline CDR1 SGHVS, CDR2 FQNEAQ. The CDR3 region has the DNA TGTGCCAGCACCAGAACCCGGGACAAGGCCGGGGCCAAAAACATTCAGTACTTC. Its protein product is CASTRTRDKAGAKNIQYF.

The chain employs TRBV7-9 and TRBJ1-1; weak D call: TRBD1 (5 bases). CDR1 and CDR2 from the germline V gene are SEHNR and FQNEAQ (reference sequence). The V end was cut by 5 bases, the J end by 12 bases, with 13 bases between. The CDR3 is made up of 11 amino acids. The CDR3 DNA sequence: TGTGCCAGCAGCCGGGACTTGCGTCCTTTCTTT. Its protein product is CASSRDLRPFF. Full variable domain (remainder filled in from reference TRBV7-9 and TRBJ1-1): DTGVSQNPRHKITKRGQNVTFRCDPISEHNRLYWYRQTLGQGPEFLTYFQNEAQLEKSRLLSDRFSAERPKGSFSTLEIQRTEQGDSAMYLCASSRDLRPFFGQGTRLTVV.

Here the CDR3 reads CAWSGTFGSSYEQYF. The CDR3 DNA follows: TGTGCCTGGAGTGGAACCTTCGGGAGCTCCTACGAGCAGTACTTC. The genes are TRBV30 and TRBJ2-7; weak D call: TRBD2 (6 bases). V lost 1 base, J lost 0 bases, and 13 bases lay in between. Germline lookup yields CDR1 GTSNPN and CDR2 SVGIG (reference sequence). This CDR3 has 15 amino acids.

V and J are TRBV11-2 and TRBJ2-1, with D tentatively TRBD1 (5 bases). The germline V gene encodes CDR1 SGHAT and CDR2 FQNNGV. V was clipped by 1 base and J by 2 bases, with 6 bases between them. The CDR3 has 14 residues. CDR3: CASSLGGTYNEQFF. Written as DNA, the CDR3 is TGTGCCAGCAGCTTAGGGGGCACCTACAATGAGCAGTTCTTC.

The chain carries TRBV11-1 and TRBJ1-6; D perhaps matches TRBD1 (5 bases). V lost 3 bases and J lost 10, with 13 bases in between. Germline V gene data show CDR1 as SGHAT and CDR2 as FQDESV (reference sequence). The CDR3 contains 14 residues. The CDR3 sequence: CASSFVQGESPLHF. In DNA form, the CDR3 reads TGTGCCAGCAGCTTCGTGCAGGGTGAATCACCCCTCCACTTT. The full variable domain, in which reference TRBV11-1 and TRBJ1-6 provide the parts outside the CDR3, is EAEVAQSPRYKITEKSQAVAFWCDPISGHATLYWYRQILGQGPELLVQFQDESVVDDSQLPKDRFSAERLKGVDSTLKIQPAELGDSAMYLCASSFVQGESPLHFGNGTRLTVT.

This rearrangement joins TRBV30 to TRBJ2-1, with a weak D call TRBD2 (5 bases). Deletions cut 0 bases from V and 8 bases from J, with 14 bases between. Germline V lookup: CDR1 GTSNPN, CDR2 SVGIG (reference sequence). This CDR3 comprises 14 residues. The CDR3 region has the DNA TGTGCCTGGAGTGTACAACGGGGTTTAGATGAGCAGTTCTTC. Translating gives CAWSVQRGLDEQFF.

This clone was seen a single time. The chain links TRBV5-1 to TRBJ2-1, with TRBD2 matching over 10 bases. The germline V gene encodes CDR1 SGHRS and CDR2 YFSETQ. Germline trimming cut 5 bases from V and 4 bases from J; bases unmatched to any gene: 9. This CDR3 spans 16 amino acids. The CDR3 protein is CASSLITSGAYNEQFF. CDR3 in DNA: TGCGCCAGCAGTCTCATTACTAGCGGGGCGTACAATGAGCAGTTCTTC.

CDR3 bases: TGTGCCAGCAGTGCCATGTCGGCGGCTAGCACAGATACGCAGTATTTT. It yields the protein CASSAMSAASTDTQYF. This chain links TRBV2 with TRBJ2-3; D unresolved. CDR1 is SNHLY and CDR2 is FYNNEI in the germline V gene. This CDR3 is 16 amino acids long. V was pared by 4 bases and J by 0 bases, with 14 bases between.

The genes are TRBV5-1 and TRBJ1-2; TRBD1 matches 7 bases. The trim removed 4 bases at V and 0 bases at J, leaving 3 bases unmatched. Germline loops: CDR1 SGHRS, CDR2 YFSETQ. This CDR3 is 14 amino acids long. The DNA for the CDR3 is TGCGCCAGCAGCCTGGGACAGCCTAACTATGGCTACACCTTC. Its protein product is CASSLGQPNYGYTF.

V gene TRBV6-5 combines with J gene TRBJ1-5, with D unclear. Trimming stripped 6 bases from V and 1 base from J, with 7 bases between. The CDR3 totals 13 residues. Germline lookup yields CDR1 MNHEY and CDR2 SVGAGI. Written as DNA, the CDR3 is TGTGCCAGCAGGAGGTTCAGCAATCAGCCCCAGCATTTT. It encodes CASRRFSNQPQHF.

The gene calls are TRBV5-8 and TRBJ1-5; 9 bases fit TRBD1. This CDR3 spans 14 amino acids. Trimming at V came to 2 bases and at J to 8 bases, leaving 5 bases not matched to a gene. CDR1 and CDR2 from the germline V gene are SGHTS and YDEGEE. CDR3 DNA sequence: TGTGCCAGCAGCTTCCGGGACAGGGCAAAGCCCCAGCATTTT. It specifies CASSFRDRAKPQHF.

The chain employs TRBV28 and TRBJ1-5; TRBD1 matches at 7 bases. This CDR3 contains 14 residues. With 5 bases clipped from V and 2 bases from J, the junction kept 3 bases outside the gene matches. Looked up from germline, CDR1 is MDHEN and CDR2 is SYDVKM. DNA for the CDR3: TGTGCCAGCAGTGACAGGGTTGGCAATCAGCCCCAGCATTTT. As protein: CASSDRVGNQPQHF.